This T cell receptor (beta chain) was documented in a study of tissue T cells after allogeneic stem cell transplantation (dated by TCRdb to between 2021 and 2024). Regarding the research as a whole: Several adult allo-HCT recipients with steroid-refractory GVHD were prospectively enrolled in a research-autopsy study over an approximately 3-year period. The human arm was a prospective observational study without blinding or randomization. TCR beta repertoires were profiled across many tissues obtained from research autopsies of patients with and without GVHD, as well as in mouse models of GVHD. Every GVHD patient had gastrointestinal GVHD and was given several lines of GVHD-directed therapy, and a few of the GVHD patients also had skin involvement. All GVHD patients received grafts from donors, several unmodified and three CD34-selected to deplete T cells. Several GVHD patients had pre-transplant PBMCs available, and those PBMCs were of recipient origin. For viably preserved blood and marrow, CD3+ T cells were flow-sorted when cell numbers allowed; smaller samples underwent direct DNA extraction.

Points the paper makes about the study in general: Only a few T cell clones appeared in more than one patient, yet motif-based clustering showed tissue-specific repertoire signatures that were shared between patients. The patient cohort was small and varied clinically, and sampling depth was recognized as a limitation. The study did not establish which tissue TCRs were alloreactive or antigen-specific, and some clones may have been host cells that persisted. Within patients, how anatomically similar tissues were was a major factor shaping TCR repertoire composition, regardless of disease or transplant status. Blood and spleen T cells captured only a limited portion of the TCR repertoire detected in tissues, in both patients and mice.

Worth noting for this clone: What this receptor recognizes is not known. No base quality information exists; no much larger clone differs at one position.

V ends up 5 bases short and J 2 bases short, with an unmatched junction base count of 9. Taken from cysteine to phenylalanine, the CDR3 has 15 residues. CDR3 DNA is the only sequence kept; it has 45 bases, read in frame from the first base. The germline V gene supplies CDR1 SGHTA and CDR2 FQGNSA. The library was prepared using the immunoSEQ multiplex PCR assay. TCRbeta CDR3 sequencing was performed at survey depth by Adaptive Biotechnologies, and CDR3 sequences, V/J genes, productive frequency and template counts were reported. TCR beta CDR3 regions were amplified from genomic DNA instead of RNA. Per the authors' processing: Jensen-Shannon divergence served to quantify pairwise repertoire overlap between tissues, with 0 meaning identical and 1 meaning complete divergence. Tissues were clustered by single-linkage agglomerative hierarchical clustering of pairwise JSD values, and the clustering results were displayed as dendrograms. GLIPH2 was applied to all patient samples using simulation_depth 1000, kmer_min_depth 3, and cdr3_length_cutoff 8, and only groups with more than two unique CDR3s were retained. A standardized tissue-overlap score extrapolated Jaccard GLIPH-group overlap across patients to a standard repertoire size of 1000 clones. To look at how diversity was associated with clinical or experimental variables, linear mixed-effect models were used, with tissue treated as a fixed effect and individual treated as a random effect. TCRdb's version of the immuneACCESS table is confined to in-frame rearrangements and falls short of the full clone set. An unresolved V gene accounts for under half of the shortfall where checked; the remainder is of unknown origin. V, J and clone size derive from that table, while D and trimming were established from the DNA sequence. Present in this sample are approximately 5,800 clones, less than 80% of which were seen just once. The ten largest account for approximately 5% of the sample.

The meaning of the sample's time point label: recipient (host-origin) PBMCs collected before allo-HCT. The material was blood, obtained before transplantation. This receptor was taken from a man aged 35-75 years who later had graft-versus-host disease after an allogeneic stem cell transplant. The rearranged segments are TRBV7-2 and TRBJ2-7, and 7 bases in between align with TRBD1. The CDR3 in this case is CASSRRGSSPYEQYF. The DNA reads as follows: TGTGCCAGCAGCCGCAGGGGGAGTAGTCCCTACGAGCAGTACTTC.